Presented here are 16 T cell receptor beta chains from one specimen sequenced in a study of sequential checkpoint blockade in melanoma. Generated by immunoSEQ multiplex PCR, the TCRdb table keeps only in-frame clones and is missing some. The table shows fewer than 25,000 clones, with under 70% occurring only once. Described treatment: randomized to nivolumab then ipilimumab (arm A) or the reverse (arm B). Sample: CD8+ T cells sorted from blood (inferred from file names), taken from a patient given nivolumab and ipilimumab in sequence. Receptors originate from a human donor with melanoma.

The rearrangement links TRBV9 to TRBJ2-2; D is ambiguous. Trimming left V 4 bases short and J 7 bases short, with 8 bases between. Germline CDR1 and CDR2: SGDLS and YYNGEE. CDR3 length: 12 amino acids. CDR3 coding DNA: TGTGCCAGCAGCCCTTTCGGCGGGGAGCTGTTTTTT. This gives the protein CASSPFGGELFF.

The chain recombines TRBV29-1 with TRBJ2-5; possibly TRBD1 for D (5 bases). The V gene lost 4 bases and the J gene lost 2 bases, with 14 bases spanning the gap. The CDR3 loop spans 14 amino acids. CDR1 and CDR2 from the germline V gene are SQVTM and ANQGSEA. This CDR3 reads CSVGIGVGQETQYF. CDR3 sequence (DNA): TGCAGCGTTGGAATAGGGGTGGGGCAAGAGACCCAGTACTTC.

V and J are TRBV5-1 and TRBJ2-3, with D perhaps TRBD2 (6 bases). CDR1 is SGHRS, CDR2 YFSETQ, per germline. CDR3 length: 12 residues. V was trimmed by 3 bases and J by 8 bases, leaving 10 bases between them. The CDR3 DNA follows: TGCGCCAGCAGCTCGGGGGTCGCTACGCAGTATTTT. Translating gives CASSSGVATQYF.

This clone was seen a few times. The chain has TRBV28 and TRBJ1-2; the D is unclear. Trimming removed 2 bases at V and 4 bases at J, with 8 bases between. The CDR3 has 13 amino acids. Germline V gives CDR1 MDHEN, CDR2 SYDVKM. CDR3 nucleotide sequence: TGTGCCAGCAGTTTACCCCTCTTCTATGGCTACACCTTC. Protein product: CASSLPLFYGYTF.

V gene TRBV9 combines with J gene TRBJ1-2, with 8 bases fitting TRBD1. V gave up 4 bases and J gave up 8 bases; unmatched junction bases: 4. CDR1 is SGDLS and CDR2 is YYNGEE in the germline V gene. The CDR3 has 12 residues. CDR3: CASSLGTGGYTF. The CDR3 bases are TGTGCCAGCAGCTTAGGGACAGGCGGCTACACCTTC.

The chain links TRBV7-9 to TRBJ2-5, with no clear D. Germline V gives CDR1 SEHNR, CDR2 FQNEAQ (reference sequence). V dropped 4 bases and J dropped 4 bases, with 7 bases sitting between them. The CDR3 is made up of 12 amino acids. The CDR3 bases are TGTGCCAGCAGCTATGGTAGAGAGACCCAGTACTTC. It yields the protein CASSYGRETQYF.

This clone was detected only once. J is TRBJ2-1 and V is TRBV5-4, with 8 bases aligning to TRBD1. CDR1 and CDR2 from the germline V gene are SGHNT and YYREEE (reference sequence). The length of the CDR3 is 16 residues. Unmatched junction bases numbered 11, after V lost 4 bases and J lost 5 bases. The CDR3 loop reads CASSTWDRTIDNEQFF. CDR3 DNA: TGTGCCAGCAGCACCTGGGACAGGACGATCGACAATGAGCAGTTCTTC.

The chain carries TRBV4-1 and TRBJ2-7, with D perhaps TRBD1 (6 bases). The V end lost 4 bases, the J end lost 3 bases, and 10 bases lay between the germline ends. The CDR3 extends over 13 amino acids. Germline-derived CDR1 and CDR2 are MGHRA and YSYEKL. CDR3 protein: CASSPGRGYEQYF. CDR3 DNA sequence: TGCGCCAGCAGCCCCGGCAGGGGCTACGAGCAGTACTTC.

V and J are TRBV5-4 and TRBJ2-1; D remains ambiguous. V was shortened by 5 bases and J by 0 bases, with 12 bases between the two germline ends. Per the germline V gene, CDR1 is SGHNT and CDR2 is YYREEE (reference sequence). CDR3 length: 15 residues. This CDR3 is CASSSGFSSYNEQFF. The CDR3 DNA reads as TGTGCCAGCAGTTCAGGATTTAGCTCCTACAATGAGCAGTTCTTC.

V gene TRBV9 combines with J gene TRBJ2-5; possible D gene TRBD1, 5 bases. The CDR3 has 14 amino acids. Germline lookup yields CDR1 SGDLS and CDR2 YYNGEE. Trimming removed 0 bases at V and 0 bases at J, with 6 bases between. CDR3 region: CASSVADNQETQYF. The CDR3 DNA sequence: TGTGCCAGCAGCGTAGCGGACAACCAAGAGACCCAGTACTTC.

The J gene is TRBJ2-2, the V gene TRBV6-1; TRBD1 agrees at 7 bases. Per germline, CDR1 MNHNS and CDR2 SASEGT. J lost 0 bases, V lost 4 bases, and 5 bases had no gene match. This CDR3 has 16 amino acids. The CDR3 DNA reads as TGTGCCAGCAGTGCGGACAGGATTTCGAACACCGGGGAGCTGTTTTTT. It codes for CASSADRISNTGELFF.

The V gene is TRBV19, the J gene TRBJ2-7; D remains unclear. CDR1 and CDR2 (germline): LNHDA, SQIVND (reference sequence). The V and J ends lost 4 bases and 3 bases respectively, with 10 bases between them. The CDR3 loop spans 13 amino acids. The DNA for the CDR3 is TGTGCCAGTAGTACCGCCCTCAACTACGAGCAGTACGTC. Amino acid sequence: CASSTALNYEQYV.

CDR3: CASSLSGDSYNEQFF. DNA for the CDR3: TGTGCCAGCAGCTTAAGCGGGGACTCCTACAATGAGCAGTTCTTC. This rearrangement joins TRBV5-5 to TRBJ2-1, with TRBD2 identical over 7 bases. Germline CDR1 and CDR2: SGHKS and YYEKEE (reference sequence). The CDR3 extends over 15 amino acids. J gave up 0 bases and V 2 bases, and 2 bases lay outside the gene matches.

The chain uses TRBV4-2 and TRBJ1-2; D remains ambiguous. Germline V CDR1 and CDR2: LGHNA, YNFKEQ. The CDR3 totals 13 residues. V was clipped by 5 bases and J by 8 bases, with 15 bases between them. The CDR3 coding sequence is TGTGCCAGCAGCTTAGCTTTGGCCCAGGGCTACACCTTC. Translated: CASSLALAQGYTF.

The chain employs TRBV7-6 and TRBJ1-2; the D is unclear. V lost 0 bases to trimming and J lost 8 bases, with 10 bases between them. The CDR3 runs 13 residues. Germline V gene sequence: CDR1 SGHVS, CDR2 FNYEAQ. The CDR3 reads CASSLALAQGYTF. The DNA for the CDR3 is TGTGCCAGCAGCTTAGCTTTGGCCCAGGGCTACACCTTC.

CDR3 residues: CASSLGTEAFF. The CDR3 DNA reads as TGCGCCAGCAGCTTGGGGACAGAAGCTTTCTTT. The V gene is TRBV5-1, the J gene TRBJ1-1; D is possibly TRBD1 (5 bases). Germline CDR1 reads SGHRS; CDR2 reads YFSETQ. Trimming left V 0 bases short and J 8 bases short, with 5 bases between. This CDR3 has 11 residues.